These T cell receptor beta chains were read from a single sample in a study of beta chain features in type 1 diabetes. This table comes from immunoSEQ multiplex PCR, and its TCRdb copy is limited to in-frame clones, with some not included. The table includes around 300,000 clones, around 15% detected once. Sequencing input: central memory CD4+ T cells from blood. The receptors were gathered from a young man in good health. Both conserved end residues are part of each CDR3.

v_gene | CDR3aa
TRBV5-4 | CASSYSGGATDTQYF
TRBV6-5 | CASSRGWGSEAFF
TRBV6-5 | CASSPRGDGELFF
TRBV28 | CASSPGGVSHNEQFF
TRBV6-6 | CASRDGKNTEAFF
TRBV19 | CASSSILKRGALHEQFF
TRBV20-1 | CSATRSGEQYF
TRBV2 | CASSEWRTSNQPQHF
TRBV11-2 | CASMPGTSGLTGELFF
TRBV7-2 | CASSPGQGRSYGYTF
TRBV5-1 | CASSLSTDEQFF
TRBV30 | CAWKKGAANGKLFF
TRBV5-1 | CASSSGSGQVNSYEQYF
TRBV18 | CASSRESANYGYTF
TRBV6-6 | CASRNREERSGYTF
TRBV10-3 | CATNEGQGLSTDTQYF
TRBV4-2 | CASSQESRTAGNTIYF
TRBV5-4 | CASSPPGLATTGELFF
TRBV28 | CASRDGPNKETQYF
TRBV10-3 | CAISGQKVAANTGELFF
TRBV4-3 | CASSQDPSGRRSTDTQYF
TRBV7-9 | CASSLDGGMVGEQFF
TRBV30 | CAWSGGGGYTEAFF
TRBV28 | CASRGTGDYGYTF
TRBV7-2 | CASSLGGTQYNEQFF
TRBV18 | CASSPGSGYGYGYTF
TRBV27 | CASSFESRPNSPLHF
TRBV4-2 | CASSQDHPTDTQYF